This paragraph reports one T cell receptor (beta chain). Its specificity is not known. Using immunoSEQ multiplex PCR, the repertoire was profiled, and TCRdb retains in-frame clones only, with some absent. The sample contains more than 20,000 clones, around 90% of which appear only once. The J segment lost 8 bases and the V segment lost 4 bases, leaving 7 bases of the junction unmatched. CDR1 and CDR2 from the germline V gene are LGHDT and YNNKEL (reference sequence). This CDR3 is built from 13 residues. This sample stems from a study of T cell responses to AZD1222 COVID-19 vaccine. Whole-study findings and limits: Spike-specific TCR breadth and depth were elevated following two AZD1222 doses.

This specimen was peripheral blood, taken 28 days after the second AZD1222 dose. The TCR was taken from an adult who received the AZD1222 COVID-19 vaccine. This chain connects TRBV3-1 (or the pseudogene TRBV3-2) to TRBJ1-2, with 7 bases aligning to TRBD1. The DNA for the CDR3 is TGTGCCAGCAGCCCGACAGGGAAAGAAGGCTACACCTTC. As protein: CASSPTGKEGYTF.